The rows below give T cell receptor beta chains drawn from one sample of a study of siplizumab effects on memory and regulatory T cells. Clones were sequenced by immunoSEQ multiplex PCR, and TCRdb holds only the in-frame ones, with some missing. Of 100,000 or so clones in the sample, roughly 94% are singletons; the top ten hold approximately 0.66%. Specimen: Tregs sorted from blood. The origin of the receptors is a human donor in good health. Both conserved end residues are part of each CDR3. The order of the fields is clone size, D gene, V gene, J gene, CDR3 DNA, CDR3 protein. A D gene is named only where the DNA matches it firmly. Only part of the rows carry a size: once, few, many, or a class if the clone is expanded.

.	TRBD1	TRBV27	TRBJ1-5	TGTGCCAGCAGTTGGACAGGGGGACCCTATAGCAATCAGCCCCAGCATTTT	CASSWTGGPYSNQPQHF
.	TRBD1	TRBV5-1	TRBJ2-7	TGCGCCAGCAGGAAGGACAGGGGCTACGAGCAGTACTTC	CASRKDRGYEQYF
.	TRBD1	TRBV15	TRBJ2-4	TGTGCCACCAGCAGGACACACAGGGGCTACATTCAGTACTTC	CATSRTHRGYIQYF
.	.	TRBV5-6	TRBJ2-5	TGTGCCAGCAGCCTCCAAGAGACCCAGTACTTC	CASSLQETQYF
.	.	TRBV7-6	TRBJ2-6	TGTGCCAGCAGCTTAGCGGGGTTCTCTGGGGCCAACGTCCTGACTTTC	CASSLAGFSGANVLTF
.	.	TRBV9	TRBJ1-4	TGTGCCAGCAGTCGATCAAGTGAAAAACTGTTTTTT	CASSRSSEKLFF
.	TRBD1	TRBV9	TRBJ2-7	TGTGCCAGCAGCGTAGCCGGGACAGGGTCCTACGAGCAGTACTTC	CASSVAGTGSYEQYF
.	.	TRBV5-8	TRBJ1-3	TGTGCCAGCAGCTTGATGACTGGAAACACCATATATTTT	CASSLMTGNTIYF
.	.	TRBV18	TRBJ1-5	TGTGCCAGCTCGATGGGACGGAAAAATCAGCCCCAGCATTTT	CASSMGRKNQPQHF
once	TRBD2	TRBV5-1	TRBJ2-3	TGCGCCAGCAGGCTAGCGGGGCTTAGCACAGATACGCAGTATTTT	CASRLAGLSTDTQYF
.	TRBD2	TRBV19	TRBJ2-5	TGTGCCAGTAGTATCCGAACTAGCGGAGGCCTTCAAGAGACCCAGTACTTC	CASSIRTSGGLQETQYF
.	TRBD1	TRBV27	TRBJ1-3	TGTGCCAGCAGTTTTTTATTCGGGACAGAACCCTACTCCCTATATTTT	CASSFLFGTEPYSLYF
once	TRBD2	TRBV2	TRBJ2-1	TGTGCCAGCTTGTCTAGCGGGAGGGCCCTCTACAATGAGCAGTTCTTC	CASLSSGRALYNEQFF
.	.	TRBV21-1	TRBJ1-6	TGTGCCAGCAGCAAAAGAAGGCGACAGTATAATTCACCCCTCCACTTT	CASSKRRRQYNSPLHF
.	TRBD2	TRBV10-1	TRBJ2-7	TGCGCCAGCAGACCGGGACTAGTGGGCGAGCAGTACTTC	CASRPGLVGEQYF
.	TRBD1	TRBV28	TRBJ2-3	TGTGCCAGCAGTACAGGGGGCACAGATACGCAGTATTTT	CASSTGGTDTQYF
.	.	TRBV14	TRBJ2-1	TGTGCCAGCAGCCGACTCAATGAGCAGTTCTTC	CASSRLNEQFF
.	TRBD1	TRBV5-4	TRBJ2-7	TGTGCCAGCAGCACGGCGGGACAGGGCTACGAGCAGTACTTC	CASSTAGQGYEQYF
.	.	TRBV28	TRBJ1-1	TGTGCCAGCAGTTTAGAGGGAATCACTGAAGCTTTCTTT	CASSLEGITEAFF
.	TRBD1	TRBV11-2	TRBJ1-2	TGTGCCAGCAGCTCGACAGGGAGTGGCTACACCTTC	CASSSTGSGYTF
.	TRBD2	TRBV15	TRBJ2-4	TGTGCCACCAGCAGAGCGGGGGGTTCGTACATTCAGTACTTC	CATSRAGGSYIQYF
.	.	TRBV5-1	TRBJ1-1	TGCGCCAGCAGCTTAAACCCCTACCTCACTGAAGCTTTCTTT	CASSLNPYLTEAFF
.	TRBD1	TRBV18	TRBJ1-5	TGTGCCAGCTCACTTGACAGGGCCAATCAGCCCCAGCATTTT	CASSLDRANQPQHF
.	TRBD1	TRBV15	TRBJ1-5	TGTGCCACCAGCGGGCGGGGACAGGGTTGGCAGCCCCAGCATTTT	CATSGRGQGWQPQHF